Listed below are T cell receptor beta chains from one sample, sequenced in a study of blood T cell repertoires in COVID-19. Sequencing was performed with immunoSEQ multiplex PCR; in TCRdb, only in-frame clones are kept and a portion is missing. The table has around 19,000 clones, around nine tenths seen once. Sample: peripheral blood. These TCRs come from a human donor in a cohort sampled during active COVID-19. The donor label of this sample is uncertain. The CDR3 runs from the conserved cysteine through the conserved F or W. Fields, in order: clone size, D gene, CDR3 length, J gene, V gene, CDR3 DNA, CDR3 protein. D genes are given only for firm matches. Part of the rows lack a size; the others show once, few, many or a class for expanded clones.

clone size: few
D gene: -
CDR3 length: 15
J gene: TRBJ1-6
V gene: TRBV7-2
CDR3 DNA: TGTGCCAGCAGCTTAGAGCGCAGCCCTAATTCACCCCTCCACTTT
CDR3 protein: CASSLERSPNSPLHF

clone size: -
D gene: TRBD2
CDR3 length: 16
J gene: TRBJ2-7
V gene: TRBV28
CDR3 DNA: TGTGCCAGCAGTTTATGGCCGCGGGAGGCCTCCTACGAGCAGTACTTC
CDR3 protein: CASSLWPREASYEQYF

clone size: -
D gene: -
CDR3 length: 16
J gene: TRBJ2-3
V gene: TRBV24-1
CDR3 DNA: TGTGCCACCAGTGACCCGACAGGAGCTAGCACAGATACGCAGTATTTT
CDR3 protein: CATSDPTGASTDTQYF

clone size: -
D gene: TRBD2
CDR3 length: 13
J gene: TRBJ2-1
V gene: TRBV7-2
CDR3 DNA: TGTGCCAGCAGCACCAGGACTAGCGGGAGGGGGTTCTTC
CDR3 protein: CASSTRTSGRGFF

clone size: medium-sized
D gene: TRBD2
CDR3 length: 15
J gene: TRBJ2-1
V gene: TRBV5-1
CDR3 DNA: TGCGCCAGCAGCTTGGATGCTAGCGGGAGCGGGGAGCAGTTCTTC
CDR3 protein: CASSLDASGSGEQFF

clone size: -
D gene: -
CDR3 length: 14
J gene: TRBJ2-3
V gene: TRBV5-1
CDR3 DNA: TGCGCCAGCGTCGGGGCGGGGTCCACAGATACGCAGTATTTT
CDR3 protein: CASVGAGSTDTQYF

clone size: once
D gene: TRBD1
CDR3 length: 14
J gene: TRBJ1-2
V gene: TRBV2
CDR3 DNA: TGTGCCAGCAGTCTACAGCAGGGGGTCTATGGCTACACCTTC
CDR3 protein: CASSLQQGVYGYTF

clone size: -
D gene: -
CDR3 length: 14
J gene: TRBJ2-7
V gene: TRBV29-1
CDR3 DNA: TGCAGCGTTGACAGGGAAGGTTCCTCCGGCGAGCAGTACTTC
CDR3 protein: CSVDREGSSGEQYF

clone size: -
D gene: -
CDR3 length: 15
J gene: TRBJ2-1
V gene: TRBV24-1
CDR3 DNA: TGTGCCACCAGTGACCCTGGAGTAGCGTGGGATGAGCAGTTCTTC
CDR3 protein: CATSDPGVAWDEQFF

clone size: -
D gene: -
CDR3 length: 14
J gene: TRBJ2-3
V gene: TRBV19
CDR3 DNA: TGTGCCAGTAGAATGTTAGCGGGCACAGATACGCAGTATTTT
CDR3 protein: CASRMLAGTDTQYF

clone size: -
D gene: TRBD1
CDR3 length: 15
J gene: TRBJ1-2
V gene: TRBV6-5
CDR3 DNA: TGTGCCAGCAGCCCAGGGGGCGCTTCCAACTATGGCTACACCTTC
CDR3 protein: CASSPGGASNYGYTF

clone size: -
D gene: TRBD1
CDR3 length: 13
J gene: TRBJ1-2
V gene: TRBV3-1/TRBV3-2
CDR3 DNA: TGTGCCAGCAGCCAGACCCGACAGGGAGGCTACACCTTC
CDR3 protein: CASSQTRQGGYTF

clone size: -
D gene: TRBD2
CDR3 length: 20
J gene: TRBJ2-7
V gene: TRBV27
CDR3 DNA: TGTGCCAGCAGTTTAGCCTTCTCGGGACTAGCGGGCTTGAGGCGTAACGAGCAGTACTTC
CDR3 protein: CASSLAFSGLAGLRRNEQYF

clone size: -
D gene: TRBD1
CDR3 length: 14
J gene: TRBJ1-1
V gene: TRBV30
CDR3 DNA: TGTGCCTGGAGTCGGTCCAGGGGGCAAACTGAAGCTTTCTTT
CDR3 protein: CAWSRSRGQTEAFF

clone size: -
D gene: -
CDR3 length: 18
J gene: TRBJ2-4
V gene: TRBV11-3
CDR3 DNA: TGTGCCAGCAGCTTAGATAAGGGTGGGGGCAGGTACAAAAACATTCAGTACTTC
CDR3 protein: CASSLDKGGGRYKNIQYF

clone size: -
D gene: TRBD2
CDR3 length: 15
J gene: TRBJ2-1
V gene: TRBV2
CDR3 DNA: TGTGCCAGCACCGGTACTAGCGGGGCCTACAATGAGCAGTTCTTC
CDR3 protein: CASTGTSGAYNEQFF

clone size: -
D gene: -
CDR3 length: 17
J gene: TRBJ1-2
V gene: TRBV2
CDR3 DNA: TGTGCCAGCAGTGAAGCTCAGGGAGGCCCCCTTTACTATGGCTACACCTTC
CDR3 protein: CASSEAQGGPLYYGYTF

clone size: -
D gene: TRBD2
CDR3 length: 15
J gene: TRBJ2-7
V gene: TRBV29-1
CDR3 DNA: TGCAGCGTCGTGACTAGCGGAGGGAAGCCCTACGAGCAGTACTTC
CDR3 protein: CSVVTSGGKPYEQYF

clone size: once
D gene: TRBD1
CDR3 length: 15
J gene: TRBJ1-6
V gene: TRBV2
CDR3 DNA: TGTGCCAGCACAACCCTGGGACAGATTTATTCACCCCTCCACTTT
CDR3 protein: CASTTLGQIYSPLHF

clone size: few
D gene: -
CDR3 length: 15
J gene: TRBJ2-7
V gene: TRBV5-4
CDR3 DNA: TGTGCCAGCAGCTTGCTCGGGGGGCGTTCCTACGAGCAGTACTTC
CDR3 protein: CASSLLGGRSYEQYF

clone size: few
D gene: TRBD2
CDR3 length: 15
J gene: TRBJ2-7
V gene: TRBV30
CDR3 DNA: TGTGCCTGGAGTGGGGGACTAGCGGGATCCTACGAGCAGTACTTC
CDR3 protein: CAWSGGLAGSYEQYF

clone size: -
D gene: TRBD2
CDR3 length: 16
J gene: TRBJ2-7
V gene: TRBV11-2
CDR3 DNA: TGTGCCAGCAGCTTGGGGAAGGGACTAGCGGGAATCGAGCAGTACTTC
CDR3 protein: CASSLGKGLAGIEQYF

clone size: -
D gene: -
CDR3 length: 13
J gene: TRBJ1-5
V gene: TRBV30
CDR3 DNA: TGTGCCTGGAGTCGGGGGGGGGAGCAGCCCCAGCATTTT
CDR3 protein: CAWSRGGEQPQHF

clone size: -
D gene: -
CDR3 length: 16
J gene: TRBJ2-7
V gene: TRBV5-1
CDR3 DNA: TGCGCCAGCAGCTTGGTCGAGCGCTCGAGCTCCTACGAGCAGTACTTC
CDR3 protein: CASSLVERSSSYEQYF

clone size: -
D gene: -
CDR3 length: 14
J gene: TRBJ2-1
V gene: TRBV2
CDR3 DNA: TGTGCCAGCAGACGAGGCGGGTCCTACAATGAGCAGTTCTTC
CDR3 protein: CASRRGGSYNEQFF

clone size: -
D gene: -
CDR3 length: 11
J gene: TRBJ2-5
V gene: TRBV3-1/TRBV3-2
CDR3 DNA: TGTGCCAGCAGCCGCGTACAGACCCAGTACTTC
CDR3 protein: CASSRVQTQYF

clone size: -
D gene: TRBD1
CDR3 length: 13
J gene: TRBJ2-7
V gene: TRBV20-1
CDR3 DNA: TGCAGTGCTAGTGGGGACAGGGGGCCCGAGCAGTACTTC
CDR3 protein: CSASGDRGPEQYF

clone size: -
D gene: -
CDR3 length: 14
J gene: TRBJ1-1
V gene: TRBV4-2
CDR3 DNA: TGTGCCAGCAGCCTCGGACACGACCAAATTGAAGCTTTCTTT
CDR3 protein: CASSLGHDQIEAFF

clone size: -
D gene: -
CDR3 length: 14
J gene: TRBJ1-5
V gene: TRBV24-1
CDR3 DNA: TGTGCCACCAGTGATAGCAGGCGGGGGCAGCCCCAGCATTTT
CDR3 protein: CATSDSRRGQPQHF

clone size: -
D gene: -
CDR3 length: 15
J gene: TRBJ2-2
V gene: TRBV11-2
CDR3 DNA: TGTGCCAGCAGCTTAGATCAGGGGTTCACCGGGGAGCTGTTTTTT
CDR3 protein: CASSLDQGFTGELFF

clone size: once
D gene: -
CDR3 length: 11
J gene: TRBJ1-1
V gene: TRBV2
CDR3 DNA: TGTGCCAGCAGTAGGGAGGGTGAAGCTTTCTTT
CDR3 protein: CASSREGEAFF

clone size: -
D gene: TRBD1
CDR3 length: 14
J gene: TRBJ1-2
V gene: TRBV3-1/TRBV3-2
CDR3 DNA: TGTGCCAGCAGCCAGAGGGACAGAAACTATGGCTACACCTTC
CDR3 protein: CASSQRDRNYGYTF

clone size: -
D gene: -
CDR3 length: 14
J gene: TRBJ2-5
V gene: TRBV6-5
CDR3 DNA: TGTGCCAGTGCAGGGGTCGAAGGAAGAGAGACCCAGTACTTC
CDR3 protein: CASAGVEGRETQYF

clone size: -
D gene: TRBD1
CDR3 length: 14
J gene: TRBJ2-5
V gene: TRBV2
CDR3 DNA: TGTGCCAGCAGTGGGACAGGGGGCGGAGAGACCCAGTACTTC
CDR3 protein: CASSGTGGGETQYF

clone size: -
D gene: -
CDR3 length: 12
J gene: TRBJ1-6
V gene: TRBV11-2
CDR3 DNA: TGTGCCAGCAGAGAGGCACAGGGCCCTCTTCACTTT
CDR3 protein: CASREAQGPLHF

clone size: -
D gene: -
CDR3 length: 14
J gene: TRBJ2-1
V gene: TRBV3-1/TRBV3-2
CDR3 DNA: TGTGCCAGCAGCCAGAGGGCTACCCCCAATGAGCAGTTCTTC
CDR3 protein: CASSQRATPNEQFF

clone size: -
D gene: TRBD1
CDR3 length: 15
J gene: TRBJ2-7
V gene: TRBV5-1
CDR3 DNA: TGCGCCAGCAGCTTCTCTCAGGGGGCTGTATACGAGCAGTACTTC
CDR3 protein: CASSFSQGAVYEQYF

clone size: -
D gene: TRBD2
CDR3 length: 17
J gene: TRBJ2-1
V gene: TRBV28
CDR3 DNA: TGTGCCAGCAGTTCCTATCTCGACAGCGGGAACTACAATGAGCAGTTCTTC
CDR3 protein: CASSSYLDSGNYNEQFF

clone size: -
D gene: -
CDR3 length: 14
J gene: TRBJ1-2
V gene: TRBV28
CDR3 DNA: TGTGCCAGCAGTTCCACTTACGTTGGCTATGGCTACACCTTC
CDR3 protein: CASSSTYVGYGYTF

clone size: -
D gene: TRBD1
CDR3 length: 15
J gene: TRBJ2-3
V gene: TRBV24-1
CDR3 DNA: TGTGCCACCAGTGGGAGACAGGGGCCCGCAGATACGCAGTATTTT
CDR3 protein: CATSGRQGPADTQYF

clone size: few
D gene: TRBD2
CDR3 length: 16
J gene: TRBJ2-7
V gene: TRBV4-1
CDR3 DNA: TGCGCCAGCAGCCAAGGACTAGCGGGACGGGGGTACGAGCAGTACTTC
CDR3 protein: CASSQGLAGRGYEQYF

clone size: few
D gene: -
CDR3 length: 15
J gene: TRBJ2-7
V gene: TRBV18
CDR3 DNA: TGTGCCAGCTCACCACGGACAGATCAGGCTAACGAGCAGTACTTC
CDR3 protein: CASSPRTDQANEQYF

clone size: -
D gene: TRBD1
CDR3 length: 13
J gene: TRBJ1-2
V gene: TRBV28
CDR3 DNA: TGTGCCAGCAGAACTACAGGGGTATATGGCTACACCTTC
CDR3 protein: CASRTTGVYGYTF

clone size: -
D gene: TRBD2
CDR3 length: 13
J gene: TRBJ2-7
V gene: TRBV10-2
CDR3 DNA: TGCGCCAGCAGCCAGGGAGGGCTCCTCGAGCAGTACTTC
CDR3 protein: CASSQGGLLEQYF

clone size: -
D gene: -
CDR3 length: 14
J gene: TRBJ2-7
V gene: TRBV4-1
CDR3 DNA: TGCGCCAGCAGCCAAGGGGCTAGCGTATTCGAGCAGTACTTC
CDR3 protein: CASSQGASVFEQYF

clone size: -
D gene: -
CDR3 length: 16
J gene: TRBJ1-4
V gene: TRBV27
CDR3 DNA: TGTGCCAGCAGTTCCCGGACTGAGACAACTAATGAAAAACTGTTTTTT
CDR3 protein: CASSSRTETTNEKLFF

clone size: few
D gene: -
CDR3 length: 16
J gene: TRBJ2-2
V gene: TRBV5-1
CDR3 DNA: TGCGCCAGCAGCCAGAGGGACTCCCCGAACACCGGGGAGCTGTTTTTT
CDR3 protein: CASSQRDSPNTGELFF

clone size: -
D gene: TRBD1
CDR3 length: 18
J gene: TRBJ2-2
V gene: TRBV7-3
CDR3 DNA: TGTGCCAGCAGCTTAACGAGGATGGGGACAGGGGTGACCGGGGAGCTGTTTTTT
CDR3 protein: CASSLTRMGTGVTGELFF

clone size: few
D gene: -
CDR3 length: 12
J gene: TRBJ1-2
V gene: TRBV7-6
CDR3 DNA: TGTGCCAGCAGCCCCTGGAGGGGAGGCTACACCTTC
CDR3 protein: CASSPWRGGYTF

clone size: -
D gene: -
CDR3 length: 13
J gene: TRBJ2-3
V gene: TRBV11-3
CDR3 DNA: TGTGCCAGCGCAGCGGAGGCCACAGATACGCAGTATTTT
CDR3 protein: CASAAEATDTQYF